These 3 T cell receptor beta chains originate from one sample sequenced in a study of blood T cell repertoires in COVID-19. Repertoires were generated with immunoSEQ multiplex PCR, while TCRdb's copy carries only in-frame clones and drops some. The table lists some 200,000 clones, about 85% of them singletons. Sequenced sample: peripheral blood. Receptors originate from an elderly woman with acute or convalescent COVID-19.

The CDR3 here is CASSKDTAPRGQGARTDTQYF. DNA for the CDR3: TGTGCCAGCAGCAAAGACACAGCCCCCCGGGGACAGGGAGCCCGCACAGATACGCAGTATTTT. V gene TRBV21-1 combines with J gene TRBJ2-3; TRBD1 was called by the table and not checked on the DNA. TRBV21-1 is assigned pseudogene status. This CDR3 is built from 21 residues.

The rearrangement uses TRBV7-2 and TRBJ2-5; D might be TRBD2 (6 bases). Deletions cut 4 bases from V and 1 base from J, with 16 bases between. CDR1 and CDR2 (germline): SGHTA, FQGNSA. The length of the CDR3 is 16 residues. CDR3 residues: CASSSRLRETQETQYF. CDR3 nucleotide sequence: TGTGCCAGCAGCTCCCGCCTACGGGAGACCCAAGAGACCCAGTACTTC.

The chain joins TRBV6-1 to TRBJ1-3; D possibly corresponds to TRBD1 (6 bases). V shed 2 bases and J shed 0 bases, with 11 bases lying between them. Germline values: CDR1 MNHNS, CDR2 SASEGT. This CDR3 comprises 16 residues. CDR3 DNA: TGTGCCAGCAGTGAACAGGGACAACTCTCTGGAAACACCATATATTTT. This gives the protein CASSEQGQLSGNTIYF.